This record concerns one T cell receptor beta chain sequence. Its antigen remains unknown. This record belongs to a study of cytomegalovirus exposure and HLA in healthy donors. Study-wide points: It emerged from a later analysis that several of the most significant clusters appeared to be linked to common viral pathogens. The HLA-A and HLA-B alleles of most subjects were reportedly predicted accurately from TCR beta sequences.

Amplification used 60 Vbeta primers and 13 Jbeta primers. Sequencing was performed with immunoSEQ multiplex PCR; in TCRdb, only in-frame clones are kept and a portion is missing. The sample comprises around 130,000 clones, 81% of which are singletons, and about 2.4% rests with the top ten. This receptor was obtained from a woman in her thirties or forties in good health and CMV-seronegative. The material sequenced was PBMCs.

The CDR3 DNA reads TGTGCCAGCAGCCCACTAAGTCGACTAGCGGGAGGCAATGAGCAGTTCTTC. Encoded protein: CASSPLSRLAGGNEQFF. V and J are TRBV7-8 and TRBJ2-1; 13 nucleotides align to TRBD2. The trim removed 5 bases at V and 6 bases at J, leaving 10 bases unmatched. The CDR3 is made up of 17 amino acids. Germline CDR1 reads SGHVS; CDR2 reads FQNEAQ. The whole variable domain, filled in from reference TRBV7-8 and TRBJ2-1, reads GAGVSQSPRYKVAKRGQDVALRCDPISGHVSLFWYQQALGQGPEFLTYFQNEAQLDKSGLPSDRFFAERPEGSVSTLKIQRTQQEDSAVYLCASSPLSRLAGGNEQFFGPGTRLTVL.